The TCR beta chain described here comes from a study of cytomegalovirus exposure and HLA in healthy donors. TCRdb's table, derived via immunoSEQ multiplex PCR, lists solely in-frame clones and lacks some. The sample lists around 300,000 clones, about 90% occurring once. As concerns this clone: Within the sample, other DNA sequences also encode this same CDR3.

The sequence was obtained from a young woman in good health and CMV-seropositive. The sample comprised PBMCs.

The CDR3 region is CASSLSRRNEQFF. The CDR3 DNA is TGTGCCAGCAGTTTAAGTAGGCGCAATGAGCAGTTCTTC. The rearrangement uses TRBV27 and TRBJ2-1; D gene unclear. Germline CDR1 and CDR2: MNHEY and SMNVEV (reference sequence). V was clipped by 2 bases and J by 6 bases, with 8 bases between them. The CDR3 runs to 13 residues.